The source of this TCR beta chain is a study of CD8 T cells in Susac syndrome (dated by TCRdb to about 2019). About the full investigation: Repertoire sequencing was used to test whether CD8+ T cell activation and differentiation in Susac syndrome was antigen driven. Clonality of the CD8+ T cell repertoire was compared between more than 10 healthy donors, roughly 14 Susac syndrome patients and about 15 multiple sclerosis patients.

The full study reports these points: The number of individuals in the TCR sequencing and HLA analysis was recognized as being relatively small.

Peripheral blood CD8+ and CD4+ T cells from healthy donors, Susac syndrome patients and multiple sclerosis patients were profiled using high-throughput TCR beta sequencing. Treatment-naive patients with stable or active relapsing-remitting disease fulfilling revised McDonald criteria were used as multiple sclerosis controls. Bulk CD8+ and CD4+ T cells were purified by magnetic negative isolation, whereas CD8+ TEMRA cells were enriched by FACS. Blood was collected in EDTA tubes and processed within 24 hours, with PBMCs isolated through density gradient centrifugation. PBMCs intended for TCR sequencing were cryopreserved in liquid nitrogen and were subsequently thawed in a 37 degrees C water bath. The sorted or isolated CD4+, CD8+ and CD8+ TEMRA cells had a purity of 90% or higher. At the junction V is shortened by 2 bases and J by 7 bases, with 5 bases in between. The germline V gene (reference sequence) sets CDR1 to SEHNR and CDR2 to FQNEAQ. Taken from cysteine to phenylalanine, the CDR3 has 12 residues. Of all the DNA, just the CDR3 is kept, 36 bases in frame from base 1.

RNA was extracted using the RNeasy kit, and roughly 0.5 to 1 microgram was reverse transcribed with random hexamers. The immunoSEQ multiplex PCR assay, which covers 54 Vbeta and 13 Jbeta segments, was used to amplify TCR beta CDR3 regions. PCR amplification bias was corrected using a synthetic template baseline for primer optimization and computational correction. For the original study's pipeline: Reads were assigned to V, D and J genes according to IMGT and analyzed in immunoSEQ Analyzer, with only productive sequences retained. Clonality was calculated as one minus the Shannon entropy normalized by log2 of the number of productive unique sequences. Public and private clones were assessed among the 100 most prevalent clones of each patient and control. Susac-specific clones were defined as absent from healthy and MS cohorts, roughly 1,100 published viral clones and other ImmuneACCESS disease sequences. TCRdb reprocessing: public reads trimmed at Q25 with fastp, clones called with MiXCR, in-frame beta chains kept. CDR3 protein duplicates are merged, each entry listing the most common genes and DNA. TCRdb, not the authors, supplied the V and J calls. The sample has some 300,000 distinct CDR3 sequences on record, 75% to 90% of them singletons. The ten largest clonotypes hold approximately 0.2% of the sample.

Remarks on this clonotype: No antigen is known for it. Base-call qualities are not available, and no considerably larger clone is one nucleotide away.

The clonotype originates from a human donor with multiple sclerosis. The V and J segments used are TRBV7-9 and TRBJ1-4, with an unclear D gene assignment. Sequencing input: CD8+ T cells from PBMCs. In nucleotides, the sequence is TGTGCCAGCAGCTTAAGCAGTGAAAAACTGTTTTTT. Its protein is CASSLSSEKLFF.